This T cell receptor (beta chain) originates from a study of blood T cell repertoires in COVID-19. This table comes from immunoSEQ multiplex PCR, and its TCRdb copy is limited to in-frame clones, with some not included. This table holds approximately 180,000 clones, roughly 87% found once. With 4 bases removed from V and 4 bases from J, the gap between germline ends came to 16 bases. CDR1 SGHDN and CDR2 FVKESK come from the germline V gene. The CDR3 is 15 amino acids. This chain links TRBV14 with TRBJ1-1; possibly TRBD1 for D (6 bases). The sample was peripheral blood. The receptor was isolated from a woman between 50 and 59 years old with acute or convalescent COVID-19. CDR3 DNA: TGTGCCAGCAGCCCGATAAGGGGGTTAGTCACTGAAGCTTTCTTT. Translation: CASSPIRGLVTEAFF.